The next 9 T cell receptor beta chains were all read from a single sample in a study of human thymus T cells. Libraries were prepared by immunoSEQ multiplex PCR; TCRdb keeps only in-frame clonotypes and omits some of them. The repertoire has some 40,000 clones, 85% to 95% of them found once; the top ten carry more than 0.1%. The sequenced sample consisted of blood. Every receptor here comes from a boy under two years old with a congenital heart defect but otherwise immunologically healthy.

This clone was recorded a few times. Other DNA sequences from this sample encode an identical CDR3 as well. This chain joins TRBV28 and TRBJ1-5; D not certain. V lost 2 bases and J 4 bases, leaving 3 bases between the germline ends. This CDR3 region has 12 residues. Germline values: CDR1 MDHEN, CDR2 SYDVKM. The CDR3 DNA reads as TGTGCCAGCAGTTTAGGGAATCAGCCCCAGCATTTT. Translation gives CASSLGNQPQHF.

The J gene is TRBJ2-1, the V gene TRBV11-2; D gene ambiguous. The germline V and J ends were trimmed by 2 bases and 5 bases, with 13 bases remaining between them. Germline V gives CDR1 SGHAT, CDR2 FQNNGV. This CDR3 has 15 amino acids. Written as DNA, the CDR3 is TGTGCCAGCAGCTTAATGTGGCCTGGGCACAATGAGCAGTTCTTC. This sequence encodes CASSLMWPGHNEQFF.

The genes are TRBV5-1 and TRBJ2-5; 14 nucleotides match TRBD2. This CDR3 has 16 residues. The V gene's germline CDR1 is SGHRS and CDR2 YFSETQ. Trimming took 6 bases from V and 3 from J; bases not matched to a gene: 7. CDR3: CASTRLAGGPEETQYF. CDR3 nucleotides: TGCGCCAGCACCCGACTAGCGGGGGGGCCTGAAGAGACCCAGTACTTC.

The chain has TRBV10-3 and TRBJ2-2, with D perhaps given as TRBD1 or TRBD2 (5 bases each). Trimming removed 3 bases from V and 1 base from J, with 12 bases in between. CDR3 size: 16 residues. In germline, CDR1 is ENHRY, CDR2 SYGVKD. The CDR3, as DNA: TGTGCCATCAGTGATAGGAGGCAGGGGAACACCGGGGAGCTGTTTTTT. As protein: CAISDRRQGNTGELFF.

The genes are TRBV19 and TRBJ2-3, with TRBD2 identical over 12 bases. The CDR3 length is 16 residues. Germline lookup yields CDR1 LNHDA and CDR2 SQIVND (reference sequence). After removal of 4 bases from V and 0 bases from J, the junction contained 2 bases not matched to a gene. In DNA, the CDR3 is TGTGCCAGTAGTACGGGACTAGCGGGTAGCACAGATACGCAGTATTTT. The encoded protein is CASSTGLAGSTDTQYF.

The rearrangement uses TRBV5-4 and TRBJ2-5; 7 nucleotides line up with TRBD2. The V and J ends lost 0 bases and 5 bases, in that order; junction bases with no gene match: 4. The germline V gene encodes CDR1 SGHNT and CDR2 YYREEE (reference sequence). The CDR3 sequence is 14 residues long. The CDR3 loop is CASSLGGGFETQYF. Here the CDR3 DNA reads TGTGCCAGCAGCTTGGGGGGAGGGTTCGAGACCCAGTACTTC.

The V gene is TRBV7-2, the J gene TRBJ1-2; weak D call: TRBD1 (6 bases). CDR3 length: 15 residues. Trimming pared 3 bases from V and 6 bases from J, leaving 17 bases between. Germline values: CDR1 SGHTA, CDR2 FQGNSA. CDR3 sequence (DNA): TGTGCCAGCAGCTTCCCCGGGGGCCCCCCTGATGGCTACACCTTC. Its protein is CASSFPGGPPDGYTF.

V is TRBV7-2 and J is TRBJ2-4; 9 positions match TRBD2. The V segment lost 2 bases and the J segment 1 base; nucleotides outside the gene matches: 0. The CDR3 consists of 15 residues. Germline loops: CDR1 SGHTA, CDR2 FQGNSA. The CDR3 DNA reads as TGTGCCAGCAGCTTAAGCGGGGGGGCCAAAAACATTCAGTACTTC. Amino acid sequence: CASSLSGGAKNIQYF. The complete variable domain, with remaining parts taken from reference TRBV7-2 and TRBJ2-4, reads GAGVSQSPSNKVTEKGKDVELRCDPISGHTALYWYRQSLGQGLEFLIYFQGNSAPDKSGLPSDRFSAERTGGSVSTLTIQRTQQEDSAVYLCASSLSGGAKNIQYFGAGTRLSVL.

J is TRBJ1-2 and V is TRBV19; D gene uncertain. The CDR3 has 13 amino acids. Between the trimmed V and J ends, which lost 3 bases and 4 bases, there was a span of 9 bases. The germline V gene encodes CDR1 LNHDA and CDR2 SQIVND (reference sequence). The chain's CDR3 is CASSILGSYGYTF. CDR3 sequence (DNA): TGTGCCAGTAGTATTCTGGGGTCCTATGGCTACACCTTC.